The rows below give T cell receptor beta chains drawn from one sample of a study of shared clonotypes between healthy human individuals. The assay was immunoSEQ multiplex PCR, and TCRdb's table has in-frame clones only and misses some. Among about 2 million clones listed, over 85% were seen once. Specimen: naive CD4+ T cells sorted from blood. The receptors shown here come from a man between 18 and 35 years old in good health. The CDR3 runs from the conserved cysteine through the conserved F or W. A D gene is named only where the DNA matches it firmly. Size values are once, few and many counts, or a class for expanded clones, and some rows have none.

V	J	D	size	DNA	CDR3
TRBV25-1	TRBJ2-3	TRBD1	-	TGTGCCAGTCAGAGGCAGGGGGCAGGGAGTAATACGCAGTATTTT	CASQRQGAGSNTQYF
TRBV5-1	TRBJ2-5	-	-	TGCGCCAGCAGCGACCGGGGGCAGGGCGAGACCCAGTACTTC	CASSDRGQGETQYF
TRBV19	TRBJ2-7	-	-	TGTGCCAGTAGTCCGCAGGCCAGCTCCTACGAGCAGTACTTC	CASSPQASSYEQYF
TRBV6-5	TRBJ2-7	TRBD2	-	TGTGCCAGCAGTACGGGGGTAGCGGGTGCCTACGAGCAGTACTTC	CASSTGVAGAYEQYF
TRBV6-1	TRBJ2-7	TRBD2	-	TGTGCCAGCAGGACCCTAGCGGGCCCCCCGGGTGAGCAGTACTTC	CASRTLAGPPGEQYF
TRBV6-1	TRBJ2-2	TRBD1	-	TGTGCCAGCAGCCAGGGACAGGGGAGGCCCTCGGAGCTGTTTTTT	CASSQGQGRPSELFF
TRBV6-6	TRBJ2-1	-	-	TGTGCCAGCAGTTACCGCACCGATGAGCAGTTCTTC	CASSYRTDEQFF
TRBV18	TRBJ2-7	-	-	TGTGCCAGCTCACCCGGGACTTTGTTCTACGAGCAGTACTTC	CASSPGTLFYEQYF
TRBV4-3	TRBJ2-3	-	-	TGCGCCAGCAGCCCCCAGATCGGGACAGATACGCAGTATTTT	CASSPQIGTDTQYF
TRBV6-6	TRBJ1-1	-	-	TGTGCCAGCAGTCGAGAATGGTCTGAAGCTTTCTTT	CASSREWSEAFF
TRBV4-1	TRBJ1-6	TRBD1	-	TGCGCCAGCAGCCGGACAGGGGTTTCACCCCTCCACTTT	CASSRTGVSPLHF
TRBV30	TRBJ2-1	TRBD2	-	TGTGCCTGGAGTGCCTGGGGACTAGCGGCGAACAATGAGCAGTTCTTC	CAWSAWGLAANNEQFF
TRBV2	TRBJ2-7	TRBD1	-	TGTGCCAGCAGTGACGACAGGGGGCTCTACGAGCAGTACTTC	CASSDDRGLYEQYF
TRBV7-3	TRBJ1-2	-	once	TGTGCCAGCAGCTTACTCCCTCGCGACTATGGCTACACCTTC	CASSLLPRDYGYTF
TRBV7-2	TRBJ2-7	TRBD1	-	TGTGCCAGCAGCTACCCGGGACAGGCCTACGAGCAGTACTTC	CASSYPGQAYEQYF
TRBV10-3	TRBJ2-3	-	-	TGTGCCATCACCGGGGGTTACACAGATACGCAGTATTTT	CAITGGYTDTQYF
TRBV7-9	TRBJ1-2	TRBD1	-	TGTGCCAGCGGGGGGACAGGGGCCACTTATGGCTACACCTTC	CASGGTGATYGYTF
TRBV5-4	TRBJ2-7	TRBD1	-	TGTGCCAGCAGCAGGGAACCGGGACAGGGCAGTTCCTACGAGCAGTACTTC	CASSREPGQGSSYEQYF
TRBV4-1	TRBJ1-6	-	few	TGCGCCAGCAGCCCCCTAGCTTCGAATTCACCCCTCCACTTT	CASSPLASNSPLHF
TRBV5-1	TRBJ1-6	TRBD1	few	TGCGCCAGCAGCTATTCTCCGGGACAGGGAGGCTATAATTCACCCCTCCACTTT	CASSYSPGQGGYNSPLHF
TRBV2	TRBJ2-7	TRBD2	-	TGTGCCAGCAGGGGCACGGGGGGGAAAATCGAGCAGTACTTC	CASRGTGGKIEQYF
TRBV10-3	TRBJ1-4	-	-	TGTGCCATCAGTGAGTCGATGTTCTTTACAACTAATGAAAAACTGTTTTTT	CAISESMFFTTNEKLFF
TRBV6-5	TRBJ1-1	-	-	TGTGCCAGCAGCCGCATTGCTAACACTGAAGCTTTCTTT	CASSRIANTEAFF
TRBV5-1	TRBJ2-3	-	-	TGCGCCAGCAGCCACAGGGCAGATACGCAGTATTTT	CASSHRADTQYF
TRBV4-1	TRBJ1-2	-	-	TGCGCCAGCAGCCAAGCTGACGGACACTATGGCTACACCTTC	CASSQADGHYGYTF
TRBV15	TRBJ1-2	-	-	TGTGCCACCAGCAGAGATCTATCGGGGGGGTTTTATGGCTACACCTTC	CATSRDLSGGFYGYTF
TRBV11-2	TRBJ1-2	-	-	TGTGCCAGCAGCCCGGGGGGTCAGGGCTTTTATGGCTACACCTTC	CASSPGGQGFYGYTF
TRBV5-1	TRBJ1-2	-	once	TGCGCCAGCAGCTTGGGGCAGGGACTTTATGGCTACACCTTC	CASSLGQGLYGYTF
TRBV10-1	TRBJ1-1	-	-	TGCGCCAGCAGTGAGTCGCGACAGGCGAACACTGAAGCTTTCTTT	CASSESRQANTEAFF
TRBV7-2	TRBJ1-1	TRBD1	-	TGTGCCAGCAGCTTGGGACAGGGTCTGGGGGCTTTCTTT	CASSLGQGLGAFF
TRBV2	TRBJ2-7	-	-	TGTGCCAGCAGGAAAGTCCTCACAGGGAACGAGCAGTACTTC	CASRKVLTGNEQYF
TRBV6-5	TRBJ1-2	-	few	TGTGCCAGCAGTTACTCGGGCGGAAGGTATGGCTACACCTTC	CASSYSGGRYGYTF
TRBV14	TRBJ2-5	TRBD2	-	TGTGCCAGCAGCTACCTCGGGGGAGCGGGAGTGGTGGAGACCCAGTACTTC	CASSYLGGAGVVETQYF
TRBV7-2	TRBJ2-1	-	-	TGTGCCAGCAGCTTAGTGGCGGGGGCCAATGAGCAGTTCTTC	CASSLVAGANEQFF
TRBV18	TRBJ1-3	-	-	TGTGCCAGCTCACCCACCCCGACCCTCTCTGGAAACACCATATATTTT	CASSPTPTLSGNTIYF
TRBV20-1	TRBJ1-4	-	-	TGCAGTGCTGCAGGGTTAGAAAAACTGTTTTTT	CSAAGLEKLFF
TRBV5-1	TRBJ1-2	-	-	TGCGCCAGCAGCTTGGCGGACTATGGCTACACCTTC	CASSLADYGYTF
TRBV28	TRBJ1-6	TRBD1	-	TGTGCCAGCAGTTGGGGACGAGGGGGCCAACCCCTCCACTTT	CASSWGRGGQPLHF
TRBV2	TRBJ2-1	-	-	TGTGCCAGCAGTGAAGGTAAAAATTCCTACAATGAGCAGTTCTTC	CASSEGKNSYNEQFF
TRBV7-9	TRBJ2-1	TRBD2	-	TGTGCCAGCAGCCCCGGGAGGAATGAGCAGTTCTTC	CASSPGRNEQFF
TRBV25-1	TRBJ1-2	-	once	TGTGCCAGCAGTGGAAGTGGGCAGGGATATGGCTACACCTTC	CASSGSGQGYGYTF
TRBV11-3	TRBJ2-5	-	-	TGTGCCAGCAGCCGATCAACAGGGCCTCAAGAGACCCAGTACTTC	CASSRSTGPQETQYF